A single sample gave rise to the 8 T cell receptor beta chains below, sequenced in a study of blood T cell repertoires in COVID-19. Generated by immunoSEQ multiplex PCR, the TCRdb table keeps only in-frame clones and is missing some. This repertoire shows some 160,000 clones, more than 80% found once; its top ten account for roughly 2.8%. Specimen: peripheral blood. All receptors derive from a man between 60 and 75 years old with acute or convalescent COVID-19.

The chain links TRBV3-1 (or the pseudogene TRBV3-2) to TRBJ1-2; D not resolved. The V end was cut by 2 bases, the J end by 1 base, with 11 bases between. Germline CDR1 LGHDT, CDR2 YNNKEL (reference sequence). CDR3 length: 15 amino acids. The CDR3 DNA is TGTGCCAGCAGCCAAAGGGTCGAGGGTAACTATGGCTACACCTTC. Its protein is CASSQRVEGNYGYTF.

The gene calls are TRBV5-5 and TRBJ2-7; the match to TRBD1 covers 7 bases. The length of the CDR3 is 13 residues. V was pared by 2 bases and J by 2 bases, with 1 base of the junction left unmatched. CDR1 and CDR2 from the germline V gene are SGHKS and YYEKEE (reference sequence). CDR3: CASSFQGAYEQYF. CDR3 bases: TGTGCCAGCAGCTTTCAGGGGGCCTACGAGCAGTACTTC.

V usage is TRBV5-8 and J usage is TRBJ2-7; 7 positions match TRBD1. V gave up 5 bases and J gave up 0 bases; unmatched junction bases: 5. CDR3 length equals 14 residues. Germline V CDR1 and CDR2: SGHTS, YDEGEE. The CDR3 reads CASRKTGTSYEQYF. The CDR3 DNA sequence: TGTGCCAGCAGAAAGACAGGGACCTCCTACGAGCAGTACTTC.

J is TRBJ1-2 and V is TRBV7-8, with D uncertain. The germline CDR1 and CDR2 sequences are SGHVS and FQNEAQ. Trimming left V 0 bases short and J 7 bases short, with 9 bases between. The length of the CDR3 is 13 residues. CDR3 loop: CASSLAGVTGYTF. The CDR3 coding sequence is TGTGCCAGCAGCTTAGCCGGGGTTACTGGCTACACCTTC.

The J gene is TRBJ2-2, the V gene TRBV18, with TRBD1 matching over 8 bases. Germline V lookup: CDR1 KGHSH, CDR2 LQKENI. This CDR3 spans 17 amino acids. With V trimmed by 2 bases and J by 0 bases, 5 bases remained unmatched. CDR3 loop: CASSPAGQGANTGELFF. The CDR3 nucleotides read TGTGCCAGCTCACCAGCCGGACAGGGTGCGAACACCGGGGAGCTGTTTTTT.

V usage is TRBV10-3 and J usage is TRBJ2-2; 10 bases agree with TRBD2. The CDR3 is 14 residues long. Trimming removed 11 bases from V and 4 bases from J; junction bases left unmatched: 7. Germline loops: CDR1 ENHRY, CDR2 SYGVKD. DNA for the CDR3: TGTGCCCTTAGCGGGGGGCCTCCCACCGGGGAGCTGTTTTTT. As protein: CALSGGPPTGELFF.

This clone has a single count. The V call is TRBV6-5, the J call TRBJ2-7, with 9 bases lining up with TRBD1. Germline CDR1 is MNHEY and CDR2 is SVGAGI. After removal of 7 bases from V and 3 bases from J, the junction contained 7 bases not matched to a gene. This CDR3 spans 14 amino acids. The chain's CDR3 is CASTPGQGGYEQYF. For the CDR3, the DNA is TGTGCCAGCACACCGGGACAGGGAGGCTACGAGCAGTACTTC.

The V call is TRBV5-1, the J call TRBJ1-4; 8 bases are shared with TRBD1. V lost 5 bases, J lost 7 bases, and 19 bases stayed unmatched. The CDR3 extends over 18 amino acids. Germline CDR1 is SGHRS and CDR2 is YFSETQ. The CDR3 reads CASRSTGTGRGGSEKLFF. DNA for the CDR3: TGCGCCAGCAGATCCACCGGGACAGGAAGAGGAGGTAGTGAAAAACTGTTTTTT.